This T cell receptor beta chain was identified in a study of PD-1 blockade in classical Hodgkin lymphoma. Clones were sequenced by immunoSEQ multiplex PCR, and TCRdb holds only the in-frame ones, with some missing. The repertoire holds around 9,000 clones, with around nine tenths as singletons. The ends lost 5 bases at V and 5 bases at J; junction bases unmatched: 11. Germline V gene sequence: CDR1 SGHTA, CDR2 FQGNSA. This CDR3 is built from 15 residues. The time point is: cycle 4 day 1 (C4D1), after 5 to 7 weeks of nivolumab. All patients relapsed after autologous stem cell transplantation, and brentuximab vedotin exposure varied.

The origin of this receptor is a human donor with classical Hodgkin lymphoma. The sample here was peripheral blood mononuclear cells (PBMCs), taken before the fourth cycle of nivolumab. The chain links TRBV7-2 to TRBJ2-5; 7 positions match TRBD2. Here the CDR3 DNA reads TGTGCCAGCAGCCAGAGTGGACTAGTTTGGGAGACCCAGTACTTC. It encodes CASSQSGLVWETQYF.